What follows are 21 T cell receptor beta chains derived from one specimen sequenced in a study of blood T cell repertoires in COVID-19. Assay used: immunoSEQ multiplex PCR; TCRdb lists only in-frame clones, some missing. There are a few hundred thousand clones in the sample; 80% to 90% occur only once, and around 5% lies in the top ten. Sequenced: PBMCs or T cells enriched from blood (not recorded which). Receptor source: a man aged 25 to 40 who had recovered from COVID-19.

This clone showed up just a few times. This chain joins TRBV13 and TRBJ1-2; TRBD1 matches at 8 bases. CDR1 PRHDT and CDR2 FYEKMQ come from the germline V gene (reference sequence). V lost 2 bases, J lost 4 bases, and 9 bases stayed unmatched. The CDR3 is 16 residues long. CDR3 sequence reads: CASSLISQGDGYGYTF. Written as DNA, the CDR3 is TGTGCCAGCAGCTTAATCTCACAGGGGGATGGCTATGGCTACACCTTC.

The chain recombines TRBV10-3 with TRBJ2-2, with a weak D call TRBD2 (7 bases). V was pared by 10 bases and J by 3 bases, with 18 bases between. This CDR3 contains 15 residues. CDR1 and CDR2 from the germline V gene are ENHRY and SYGVKD. The CDR3 DNA reads TGTGCCACCCGCCTTGGGGGGGCGGACACCGGGGAGCTGTTTTTT. It codes for CATRLGGADTGELFF.

V is TRBV29-1 and J is TRBJ1-2, with TRBD1 matching over 7 bases. Germline CDR1 SQVTM, CDR2 ANQGSEA. Trimming took 7 bases from V and 7 from J; bases not matched to a gene: 9. The CDR3 has 12 amino acids. The CDR3 is CSANRGVGGYTF. The CDR3 region has the DNA TGCAGCGCTAACAGGGGAGTGGGTGGCTACACCTTC. The full variable domain, completed using reference TRBV29-1 and TRBJ1-2, is SAVISQKPSRDICQRGTSLTIQCQVDSQVTMMFWYRQQPGQSLTLIATANQGSEATYESGFVIDKFPISRPNLTFSTLTVSNMSPEDSSIYLCSANRGVGGYTFGSGTRLTVV.

The chain joins TRBV28 to TRBJ2-3, with 10 bases lining up with TRBD2. J gave up 2 bases and V 3 bases, and 5 bases lay outside the gene matches. The CDR3 is 16 residues long. Per germline, CDR1 MDHEN and CDR2 SYDVKM. The CDR3 region has the DNA TGTGCCAGCAGTTTCCCGAGCGGGGGGGTCACAGATACGCAGTATTTT. It is translated as CASSFPSGGVTDTQYF. Variable domain in full (rest from reference TRBV28 and TRBJ2-3): DVKVTQSSRYLVKRTGEKVFLECVQDMDHENMFWYRQDPGLGLRLIYFSYDVKMKEKGDIPEGYSVSREKKERFSLILESASTNQTSMYLCASSFPSGGVTDTQYFGPGTRLTVL.

The chain couples TRBV5-1 to TRBJ2-7; D not resolved. Trimming removed 5 bases at V and 1 base at J, with 13 bases between. The germline V gene encodes CDR1 SGHRS and CDR2 YFSETQ. The CDR3 is 14 amino acids. The CDR3 DNA sequence: TGCGCCAGCAGGCCCCCTGACACTTCCTACGAGCAGTACTTC. It is translated as CASRPPDTSYEQYF.

J is TRBJ2-3 and V is TRBV7-3, with 8 bases lining up with TRBD1. The germline gives CDR1 SGHTA, CDR2 FQGTGA. This CDR3 spans 15 amino acids. The V segment lost 4 bases and the J segment 4 bases; nucleotides outside the gene matches: 7. Written as DNA, the CDR3 is TGTGCCAGCAGCTCCGGACAGGGATGGGCAGATACGCAGTATTTT. This codes for CASSSGQGWADTQYF.

The DNA of the CDR3 is TGCGCCAGCAGCTTGGCGGGTGGCTATGAGACCCAGTACTTC. Protein product: CASSLAGGYETQYF. This chain uses TRBV5-1 with TRBJ2-5; D call uncertain. V gave up 0 bases and J gave up 5 bases, with 11 bases separating them. This CDR3 is built from 14 residues. The germline V gene encodes CDR1 SGHRS and CDR2 YFSETQ.

The sample holds one count of this clone. The V call is TRBV2, the J call TRBJ1-5, with 7 bases aligning to TRBD1. V shed 6 bases and J 4 bases; nucleotides not matched to a gene: 9. This CDR3 spans 15 amino acids. Germline V gene lookup returns CDR1 SNHLY and CDR2 FYNNEI. CDR3 coding DNA: TGTGCCAGCAGGACGCAGGGGGAACTTAATCAGCCCCAGCATTTT. The encoded protein is CASRTQGELNQPQHF.

This rearrangement joins TRBV10-1 to TRBJ2-1; 11 nucleotides align to TRBD1. With 4 bases clipped from V and 9 bases from J, the junction kept 5 bases outside the gene matches. The germline gives CDR1 WNHNN, CDR2 SYGVQD (reference sequence). The CDR3 is 14 amino acids. The chain's CDR3 is CASSGDRGYGEQFF. The CDR3 region has the DNA TGCGCCAGCAGTGGGGACAGGGGGTATGGTGAGCAGTTCTTC.

This chain connects TRBV11-2 to TRBJ1-2; no definite D call. Trimming shortened V by 0 bases and J by 8 bases, and 19 bases separated the two germline ends. The germline V gene encodes CDR1 SGHAT and CDR2 FQNNGV. There are 16 residues in the CDR3. In DNA form, the CDR3 reads TGTGCCAGCAGCTTAGAACCTATTTTGGGCTCCGGAGGCTACACCTTC. Residues: CASSLEPILGSGGYTF.

V gene TRBV12-3 or TRBV12-4 combines with J gene TRBJ1-5; the D gene is possibly TRBD1 (5 bases). This CDR3 comprises 12 residues. Between the trimmed V and J ends, which lost 4 bases and 9 bases, there was a span of 10 bases. CDR3 coding DNA: TGTGCCAGCAGTTGGGGGGTCAGGCCCCAGCATTTT. Residues: CASSWGVRPQHF.

The chain is built from TRBV11-2 and TRBJ1-1; D gene uncertain. Germline loops: CDR1 SGHAT, CDR2 FQNNGV. This CDR3 has 11 residues. V shed 8 bases and J shed 6 bases, with 10 bases lying between them. CDR3 nucleotide sequence: TGTGCCAGCCAGATCGGAGCTGAAGCTTTCTTT. Its translation is CASQIGAEAFF.

The chain employs TRBV12-2 and TRBJ2-3; the D call of TRBD2 is as the table states it, not checked on the DNA. TRBV12-2 is classified as a pseudogene. There are 17 residues in the CDR3. The chain's CDR3 is CASRLTFGGGVTDTQYF. CDR3 coding DNA: TGTGCAAGTCGCTTGACCTTTGGTGGGGGGGTCACAGATACGCAGTATTTT.

This clone was recorded once. The chain recombines TRBV10-3 with TRBJ1-3; D is uncertain. V lost 0 bases to trimming and J lost 0 bases, with 9 bases between them. The CDR3 totals 16 residues. The germline V gene has CDR1 ENHRY and CDR2 SYGVKD. CDR3 DNA: TGTGCCATCAGTGAGTCGTACAGCAGCTCTGGAAACACCATATATTTT. Protein product: CAISESYSSSGNTIYF.

The chain employs TRBV25-1 and TRBJ1-6; 7 nucleotides match TRBD1. The germline V gene has CDR1 MGHDK and CDR2 SYGVNS. Trimming cost V 8 bases and J 7 bases; bases outside gene matches: 2. This CDR3 contains 12 residues. For the CDR3, the DNA is TGTGCCAGCCGACAGGGAAATTCACCCCTCCACTTT. Translation: CASRQGNSPLHF.

This clone was seen ten or more times. The chain is built from TRBV9 and TRBJ2-1; 14 bases are a match to TRBD2. J was trimmed by 7 bases and V by 0 bases; bases with no gene match: 6. This CDR3 has 17 residues. In germline, CDR1 is SGDLS, CDR2 YYNGEE. The CDR3 coding sequence is TGTGCCAGCAGCGTAGTAGGGACTAGCGGGGGACTTAATGAGCAGTTCTTC. It translates to CASSVVGTSGGLNEQFF.

This sequence joins TRBV5-6 and TRBJ1-5; D may be TRBD1 (5 bases). With 0 bases removed from V and 2 bases from J, the gap between germline ends came to 15 bases. The length of the CDR3 is 17 residues. Germline V gene lookup returns CDR1 SGHDT and CDR2 YYEEEE. Here the CDR3 DNA reads TGTGCCAGCAGCTTGGGGGACTGGGGTTGGGGCAATCAGCCCCAGCATTTT. This translates into CASSLGDWGWGNQPQHF.

The chain combines TRBV11-2 with TRBJ2-5, with 8 bases identical to TRBD1. The CDR3 covers 13 residues. The germline V gene encodes CDR1 SGHAT and CDR2 FQNNGV. The V and J ends lost 5 bases and 2 bases, in that order; junction bases with no gene match: 1. The CDR3 DNA is TGTGCCAGCAGCCGGGACAGGCAAGAGACCCAGTACTTC. It specifies CASSRDRQETQYF. The variable domain in full, with the rest retrieved from reference TRBV11-2 and TRBJ2-5, is EAGVAQSPRYKIIEKRQSVAFWCNPISGHATLYWYQQILGQGPKLLIQFQNNGVVDDSQLPKDRFSAERLKGVDSTLKIQPAKLEDSAVYLCASSRDRQETQYFGPGTRLLVL.

This rearrangement joins TRBV5-1 to TRBJ2-6; D perhaps matches TRBD2 (6 bases). Trimming took off 6 bases at V and 4 bases at J, with 8 bases between the two ends. The germline V gene has CDR1 SGHRS and CDR2 YFSETQ. The CDR3 is 13 residues long. Written as DNA, the CDR3 is TGCGCCAGCACTAGCGCCGGGGCCAACGTCCTGACTTTC. It is translated as CASTSAGANVLTF.

The genes are TRBV29-1 and TRBJ1-2, with 8 bases identical to TRBD1. The CDR3 is made up of 14 amino acids. Germline CDR1 reads SQVTM; CDR2 reads ANQGSEA. V dropped 1 base and J dropped 7; count of bases not matched to a gene: 8. The CDR3 nucleotides read TGCAGCGTTGAAGCCGTTTCAGGGGGCAGTGGCTACACCTTC. It encodes CSVEAVSGGSGYTF.

The rearrangement links TRBV7-8 to TRBJ2-7, with 10 nucleotides matching TRBD1. V lost 1 base, J lost 5 bases, and 8 bases stayed unmatched. This CDR3 is built from 16 residues. The germline V gene encodes CDR1 SGHVS and CDR2 FQNEAQ. The chain's CDR3 is CASSLGTGGLRDEQYF. The DNA for the CDR3 is TGTGCCAGCAGCTTAGGGACAGGGGGATTGAGGGACGAGCAGTACTTC. Based on the CDR3 plus reference TRBV7-8 and TRBJ2-7, the full variable domain is GAGVSQSPRYKVAKRGQDVALRCDPISGHVSLFWYQQALGQGPEFLTYFQNEAQLDKSGLPSDRFFAERPEGSVSTLKIQRTQQEDSAVYLCASSLGTGGLRDEQYFGPGTRLTVT.